This T cell receptor beta chain emerged from a study of T cell responses to AZD1222 COVID-19 vaccine. V was clipped by 3 bases and J by 2 bases; unmatched bases: 3. CDR1 and CDR2 (germline): SGHRS, YFSETQ. The CDR3 is 14 residues long. Here immunoSEQ multiplex PCR was the method, and the copy in TCRdb shows in-frame clones only, minus some. The sample contains approximately 150,000 clones, roughly nine tenths of which appear only once. This sequence was found in an adult who received the AZD1222 COVID-19 vaccine. V gene TRBV5-1 combines with J gene TRBJ2-7; 9 positions match TRBD2. Sequences were derived from peripheral blood, sampled 28 days after the second AZD1222 dose. CDR3 in amino acids: CASSSAGGAYEQYF. In DNA form, the CDR3 reads TGCGCCAGCAGCTCGGCGGGAGGGGCCTACGAGCAGTACTTC.